This passage covers 30 T cell receptor beta chains from one sample sequenced in a study of T cells after yellow fever vaccination. TCRdb re-called the 5' RACE reads through MiXCR, storing one row per CDR3 protein. The sample yields around 250,000 distinct CDR3 sequences, 6.5% to 8.5% seen once. Sequenced here: CD4+ T cells sorted from PBMCs, sampled 15 days after the yellow fever booster vaccination. Receptor source: a man aged 30 to 39 who received the YFV17D yellow fever vaccine.

There are a few counts of this clonotype. The chain carries TRBV20-1 and TRBJ2-7; D may be TRBD1 (5 bases). CDR3 length equals 14 residues. V shed 5 bases and J shed 4 bases, with 18 bases lying between them. Germline V gives CDR1 DFQATT, CDR2 SNEGSKA (reference sequence). This chain's CDR3 is CSAWGSESLYEQYF. The CDR3 nucleotides are TGCAGTGCTTGGGGCAGTGAGTCTTTGTACGAGCAGTACTTC.

In this sample, this clonotype turned up many times. The chain is built from TRBV11-2 and TRBJ1-1, with D hard to call. This CDR3 is 13 amino acids long. CDR1 is SGHAT and CDR2 is FQNNGV in the germline V gene. Deletions cut 5 bases from V and 1 base from J, with 8 bases between. The CDR3 DNA sequence: TGTGCCAGCAGCAGCGACTGGAACACTGAAGCTTTCTTT. Its protein product is CASSSDWNTEAFF.

This clonotype was detected a few times. V gene TRBV30 combines with J gene TRBJ2-5; TRBD2 aligns across 7 bases. This CDR3 is built from 13 residues. Germline V lookup: CDR1 GTSNPN, CDR2 SVGIG (reference sequence). Trimming at V came to 2 bases and at J to 5 bases, leaving 5 bases not matched to a gene. The CDR3 loop is CAWSRASGETQYF. The CDR3 coding sequence is TGTGCCTGGAGTAGGGCTAGCGGTGAGACCCAGTACTTC.

The chain has TRBV11-3 and TRBJ2-2; possible D gene TRBD1, 6 bases. V lost 1 base to trimming and J lost 4 bases, with 10 bases between them. The CDR3 sequence is 15 residues long. Germline V gene lookup returns CDR1 SGHNT and CDR2 YENEEA. CDR3 amino acids: CASSLVRGGTGELFF. CDR3 in DNA: TGTGCCAGCAGCTTAGTTCGAGGGGGCACCGGGGAGCTGTTTTTT.

The rearrangement uses TRBV5-1 and TRBJ2-2, with a possible D match to TRBD1 (5 bases). This CDR3 contains 16 residues. Trimming pared 3 bases from V and 4 bases from J, leaving 16 bases between. Germline loops: CDR1 SGHRS, CDR2 YFSETQ. The CDR3 nucleotides are TGCGCCAGCAGCTCGCGCCAGACAGTGGGCACCGGGGAGCTGTTTTTT. Residues: CASSSRQTVGTGELFF.

The rearrangement uses TRBV10-3 and TRBJ2-7; TRBD1 matches 9 bases. Germline CDR1 reads ENHRY; CDR2 reads SYGVKD. J was trimmed by 5 bases and V by 10 bases; bases with no gene match: 9. The CDR3 is 13 amino acids. Written as DNA, the CDR3 is TGTGCCAAATCGGAGGACAGGGGCGACGAGCAGTACTTC. Translation: CAKSEDRGDEQYF.

This clonotype was found many times. The V call is TRBV12-3 or TRBV12-4, the J call TRBJ2-3; TRBD2 might be the D (5 bases). The CDR3 runs to 15 residues. V gave up 6 bases and J gave up 1 base, with 14 bases separating them. The CDR3 nucleotides are TGTGCCAGCAGCCCCGGGAACTTAGGCACAGATACGCAGTATTTT. Translating it yields CASSPGNLGTDTQYF.

The sample holds many counts of this clonotype. The chain joins TRBV28 to TRBJ2-1, with a tentative D call TRBD2 (6 bases). CDR3 length: 17 residues. The ends were cut back, 6 bases at V and 7 bases at J, with 25 bases in the middle. Per the germline V gene, CDR1 is MDHEN and CDR2 is SYDVKM. In DNA, the CDR3 is TGTGCCAGCAGAACCAACTCCCGCGGGGTAGTGTCTAATGAGCAGTTCTTC. It encodes CASRTNSRGVVSNEQFF.

V is TRBV5-1 and J is TRBJ2-3; TRBD2 is a possible D gene (6 bases). V was pared by 3 bases and J by 0 bases, with 14 bases between. CDR3 length: 16 amino acids. Germline V gene sequence: CDR1 SGHRS, CDR2 YFSETQ. The CDR3 DNA reads as TGCGCCAGCAGCTCCAACCTAGCGACGAGCACAGATACGCAGTATTTT. The encoded protein is CASSSNLATSTDTQYF.

The chain couples TRBV14 to TRBJ1-5, with 7 bases that match TRBD1. V was pared by 0 bases and J by 6 bases, with 2 bases of the junction left unmatched. Germline V lookup: CDR1 SGHDN, CDR2 FVKESK. The CDR3 is made up of 14 amino acids. CDR3: CASSQEQGGQPQHF. The DNA for the CDR3 is TGTGCCAGCAGCCAAGAGCAGGGGGGTCAGCCCCAGCATTTT.

This clonotype showed up just a few times. V usage is TRBV9 and J usage is TRBJ2-1; no clear D. V gave up 1 base and J gave up 5 bases, with 10 bases separating them. Germline V gene sequence: CDR1 SGDLS, CDR2 YYNGEE. The CDR3 loop spans 14 amino acids. CDR3 in DNA: TGTGCCAGCAGCGTATATCTAAAAGACAATGAGCAGTTCTTC. Translation: CASSVYLKDNEQFF. Using reference TRBV9 and TRBJ2-1 for the parts outside the CDR3, the full variable domain is DSGVTQTPKHLITATGQRVTLRCSPRSGDLSVYWYQQSLDQGLQFLIQYYNGEERAKGNILERFSAQQFPDLHSELNLSSLELGDSALYFCASSVYLKDNEQFFGPGTRLTVL.

The CDR3 protein is CSASTAARDQPQHF. The CDR3 region has the DNA TGCAGTGCTTCGACAGCAGCCAGGGATCAGCCCCAGCATTTT. The rearrangement uses TRBV20-1 and TRBJ1-5, with D possibly matching TRBD1 (5 bases). The CDR3 extends over 14 amino acids. The V end lost 5 bases, the J end lost 5 bases, and 16 bases lay between the germline ends. The germline V gene has CDR1 DFQATT and CDR2 SNEGSKA (reference sequence).

V is TRBV18 and J is TRBJ2-3; 12 positions agree with TRBD2. V gave up 3 bases and J gave up 2 bases; unmatched junction bases: 9. This CDR3 has 18 residues. Germline V gives CDR1 KGHSH, CDR2 LQKENI. The CDR3 loop is CASSPGLAGSGNTDTQYF. CDR3 coding DNA: TGTGCCAGCTCACCTGGACTAGCGGGAAGTGGGAACACAGATACGCAGTATTTT.

This clonotype was found many times. The chain has TRBV7-2 and TRBJ2-7; 7 bases fit TRBD1. J was trimmed by 1 base and V by 4 bases; bases with no gene match: 7. CDR3 length: 15 residues. In germline, CDR1 is SGHTA, CDR2 FQGNSA. CDR3 coding DNA: TGTGCCAGCAGCTCCGCCTGGGGACAGTCCTACGAGCAGTACTTC. Translation gives CASSSAWGQSYEQYF.

The chain combines TRBV12-3 or TRBV12-4 with TRBJ1-5, with a tentative D call TRBD1 (6 bases). This CDR3 spans 14 amino acids. Trimming shortened V by 2 bases and J by 6 bases, and 11 bases separated the two germline ends. The CDR3 DNA reads TGTGCCAGCAGTTTATCGGCGGGGGCTCAGCCCCAGCATTTT. Its translation is CASSLSAGAQPQHF.

There are a few counts of this clonotype. The chain is built from TRBV20-1 and TRBJ2-1, with D hard to call. Germline V gene data show CDR1 as DFQATT and CDR2 as SNEGSKA (reference sequence). The V and J ends lost 3 bases and 5 bases respectively, with 14 bases between them. The CDR3 consists of 14 residues. The CDR3 DNA follows: TGCAGTGCTAGGGGCGGTAGGCTGGACAATGAGCAGTTCTTC. Amino acids: CSARGGRLDNEQFF.

This clonotype was counted at least ten times. V usage is TRBV15 and J usage is TRBJ1-2; tentative D call: TRBD1 (6 bases). Germline lookup yields CDR1 LNHNV and CDR2 YYDKDF (reference sequence). V was clipped by 5 bases and J by 1 base, with 8 bases between them. The CDR3 loop spans 13 amino acids. The CDR3 DNA sequence: TGTGCCACCAGCTTAGGGGGTAACTATGGCTACACCTTC. Translated, it gives CATSLGGNYGYTF.

The chain links TRBV20-1 to TRBJ2-3; a possible D gene is TRBD2 (6 bases). The V end was cut by 4 bases, the J end by 0 bases, with 23 bases between. This CDR3 spans 18 amino acids. Germline V gene sequence: CDR1 DFQATT, CDR2 SNEGSKA (reference sequence). The CDR3 DNA reads TGCAGTGCTACCAACAGAGGGGACTCTTTAGGCAGCACAGATACGCAGTATTTT. It codes for CSATNRGDSLGSTDTQYF.

This clonotype has a count of ten or more. The genes are TRBV6-2 or TRBV6-3 and TRBJ2-3, with D hard to call. From germline, CDR1 is MNHEY and CDR2 SVGEGT. The V end was cut by 2 bases, the J end by 9 bases, with 12 bases between. This CDR3 region has 13 residues. The CDR3 DNA reads TGTGCCAGCAGTTACGATAAGTCCGGGACGCAGTATTTT. Translated: CASSYDKSGTQYF.

The sample holds a few counts of this clonotype. This sequence joins TRBV20-1 and TRBJ1-1; TRBD1 aligns across 8 bases. The CDR3 contains 14 residues. Trimming took 6 bases from V and 8 from J; bases not matched to a gene: 14. CDR1 DFQATT and CDR2 SNEGSKA come from the germline V gene (reference sequence). The CDR3 nucleotides read TGCAGTGCGGCCCAGGGGGCGTCATCCCTAGAAGCTTTCTTT. This gives the protein CSAAQGASSLEAFF.

The chain is built from TRBV29-1 and TRBJ1-5; the D is unclear. Germline V CDR1 and CDR2: SQVTM, ANQGSEA. This CDR3 contains 13 residues. Deletions cut 5 bases from V and 1 base from J, with 9 bases between. CDR3 nucleotide sequence: TGCAGCGTTATGGAAAACAGCAATCAGCCCCAGCATTTT. Protein sequence: CSVMENSNQPQHF.

V usage is TRBV5-4 and J usage is TRBJ2-3; a possible D gene is TRBD2 (5 bases). This CDR3 contains 12 residues. Germline V gives CDR1 SGHNT, CDR2 YYREEE (reference sequence). Trimming cost V 5 bases and J 6 bases, with 10 bases left between them. This CDR3 is CASRTGEDTQYF. The CDR3 nucleotides read TGTGCCAGCAGGACTGGGGAGGATACGCAGTATTTT.

This clonotype was recorded many times. The chain couples TRBV5-1 to TRBJ1-5, with a possible D match to TRBD1 (6 bases). Trimming cost V 4 bases and J 3 bases, with 11 bases left between them. The germline CDR1 and CDR2 sequences are SGHRS and YFSETQ. This CDR3 has 14 amino acids. This CDR3 reads CASSTGQSNQPQHF. The CDR3 DNA is TGCGCCAGCAGCACAGGACAGTCCAATCAGCCCCAGCATTTT.

The gene calls are TRBV29-1 and TRBJ2-1; no reliable D call. The CDR3 covers 11 residues. Germline V gene sequence: CDR1 SQVTM, CDR2 ANQGSEA. V lost 1 base and J lost 10, with 8 bases in between. The CDR3 sequence: CSVEARGEQFF. The CDR3 DNA follows: TGCAGCGTTGAAGCGCGCGGCGAGCAGTTCTTC.

The J gene is TRBJ2-5, the V gene TRBV28, with D possibly being TRBD1 (5 bases). V lost 4 bases and J lost 2, with 11 bases in between. Germline CDR1 reads MDHEN; CDR2 reads SYDVKM. CDR3 length equals 14 residues. Here the CDR3 reads CASSSGKGQETQYF. CDR3 DNA: TGTGCCAGCAGTTCAGGGAAGGGGCAAGAGACCCAGTACTTC. Full variable domain (rest looked up from reference TRBV28 and TRBJ2-5): DVKVTQSSRYLVKRTGEKVFLECVQDMDHENMFWYRQDPGLGLRLIYFSYDVKMKEKGDIPEGYSVSREKKERFSLILESASTNQTSMYLCASSSGKGQETQYFGPGTRLLVL.

The chain uses TRBV27 and TRBJ2-2, with D possibly called TRBD1 or TRBD2 (5 bases each). This CDR3 has 14 residues. CDR1 MNHEY and CDR2 SMNVEV come from the germline V gene (reference sequence). Trimming cost V 6 bases and J 6 bases, with 14 bases left between them. The CDR3 DNA reads as TGTGCCAGCAGGATAATGGGGGACCCCGGGGAGCTGTTTTTT. Its protein product is CASRIMGDPGELFF.

This clonotype came up a few times. A clone one base away is much larger, so this may be a read error. V and J are TRBV20-1 and TRBJ2-1; 12 bases match TRBD2. Germline V lookup: CDR1 DFQATT, CDR2 SNEGSKA (reference sequence). CDR3 length: 16 amino acids. For the CDR3, the DNA is TGCTGTGCTAGACTAGCGGGAGCTAAAATCTACAATGAGCAGTTCTTC. Translated: CCARLAGAKIYNEQFF.

The chain is built from TRBV5-4 and TRBJ2-1; 10 bases line up with TRBD1. Trimming took 6 bases from V and 13 from J; bases not matched to a gene: 16. The CDR3 sequence is 15 residues long. CDR1 is SGHNT and CDR2 is YYREEE in the germline V gene (reference sequence). The CDR3 sequence: CASTPRGDRGRTQFF. Written as DNA, the CDR3 is TGTGCCAGCACCCCCAGAGGGGACAGGGGAAGGACCCAGTTCTTC.

This clonotype was counted many times. The V call is TRBV10-3, the J call TRBJ2-4; perhaps TRBD2 as D (5 bases). CDR3 length: 13 amino acids. Germline CDR1 and CDR2: ENHRY and SYGVKD. V gave up 3 bases and J gave up 3 bases, with 6 bases separating them. CDR3 amino acids: CAISDGNKNIQYF. The CDR3 DNA is TGTGCCATCAGTGACGGGAACAAAAACATTCAGTACTTC.

The table lists this clonotype with many counts. V usage is TRBV12-3 or TRBV12-4 and J usage is TRBJ2-7; 10 bases align to TRBD1. V shed 7 bases, J shed 0 bases, and the junction held 3 bases outside the gene matches. There are 14 residues in the CDR3. CDR3 coding DNA: TGTGCCAGCAAAAGGACAGGGGGCTCCTACGAGCAGTACTTC. Translation gives CASKRTGGSYEQYF.